This TCR beta chain was recorded in a study of T cells in Graves' hyperthyroidism and ophthalmopathy. General observations from the study: The model foresaw ophthalmopathy a median roughly 6.6 months prior to onset.

RNA transcripts provided the source from which TCR beta CDR3 regions were amplified. The TCR CDR3 first-round RT-PCR relied on the HTBI primer set. Each CDR3 protein gets one entry after TCRdb re-called the multiplex PCR reads with MiXCR. The table has 640,000 or so distinct CDR3 sequences, 12% to 15% seen once. Germline-derived CDR1 and CDR2 are SGHVS and FQNEAQ. V lost 3 bases and J lost 5; bases outside the gene matches: 13. The CDR3 totals 17 residues. A note on this clonotype: What it binds is not known.

This sequence was found in a woman under 30 with Graves' ophthalmopathy. The sample comprised blood. The rearrangement joins TRBV7-8 to TRBJ2-7, with TRBD1 identical over 10 bases. CDR3 residues: CASSLAILRDRGHEQYF. The CDR3 DNA reads TGTGCCAGCAGCTTGGCCATTCTCCGGGACAGGGGCCACGAGCAGTACTTC.